A single sample gave rise to the 23 T cell receptor beta chains below, sequenced in a study of response to subunit inactivated influenza vaccine. MiXCR, run by TCRdb on the RT-PCR reads, gives a single entry per CDR3 protein. The table records some 480,000 distinct CDR3 sequences, about a tenth of them present only once. Sequencing used PBMCs from blood, obtained 35 to 45 days after vaccination. Receptors were obtained from a man over 45 who received an inactivated influenza vaccine.

In the case of this clonotype: A much larger clone is a single base away; this may be a read error. The CDR3 bases are TGTGCCACCAGTGTCCCGGGACTAGCGGGCTACAATGTGCAGTTCTTC. Translation gives CATSVPGLAGYNVQFF. The rearrangement joins TRBV24-1 to TRBJ2-1; 12 bases align to TRBD2. The CDR3 is made up of 16 amino acids. CDR1 KGHDR and CDR2 SFDVKD come from the germline V gene.

This clonotype was detected only a few times. CDR3 nucleotide sequence: TGCAGTGCTAGAGATACGAAAGGGCCTTACTCTGGGGCCAACGTCCTGACTTTC. This codes for CSARDTKGPYSGANVLTF. The J gene is TRBJ2-6, the V gene TRBV20-1, with no clear D. CDR1 and CDR2 (germline): DFQATT, SNEGSKA (reference sequence). This CDR3 region has 18 residues. V was cut by 0 bases and J by 0 bases, with 15 bases left in between.

This clonotype showed up just a few times. The CDR3 here is CSARPNRDRDQETQYF. The CDR3 DNA reads as TGCAGTGCTAGACCAAACAGGGACAGAGACCAAGAGACCCAGTACTTC. The chain uses TRBV20-1 and TRBJ2-5; 7 bases are shared with TRBD1. This CDR3 comprises 16 residues. The germline gives CDR1 DFQATT, CDR2 SNEGSKA (reference sequence). Trimming took 2 bases from V and 0 from J; bases not matched to a gene: 9.

Regarding this clonotype: This may come from a read error, since a much larger clone is one base off. J is TRBJ1-4 and V is TRBV20-1; D remains ambiguous. Germline-derived CDR1 and CDR2 are DFQATT and SNEGSKA (reference sequence). This CDR3 is built from 12 residues. The ends were cut back, 7 bases at V and 3 bases at J, with 9 bases in the middle. CDR3 nucleotide sequence: TGCAGTGTTCGAAGGCCTAATGAAAAACTGTTTTTT. This encodes CSVRRPNEKLFF.

This clonotype was detected ten times or more. CDR3 DNA sequence: TGCAGTGCTAGAGGAGGGGGGAATGAGCAGTTCTTC. It translates to CSARGGGNEQFF. The rearrangement joins TRBV20-1 to TRBJ2-1, with D perhaps matching TRBD1 or TRBD2 (6 bases each). The germline CDR1 and CDR2 sequences are DFQATT and SNEGSKA (reference sequence). Trimming stripped 1 base from V and 7 bases from J, with 8 bases between. The CDR3 runs to 12 residues.

This clonotype was picked up a small number of times. The genes are TRBV27 and TRBJ2-7, with TRBD1 identical over 7 bases. Germline CDR1 and CDR2: MNHEY and SMNVEV (reference sequence). The CDR3 covers 16 residues. Trimming removed 5 bases from V and 4 bases from J; junction bases left unmatched: 14. The CDR3 spells CASSPTPGQMRYEQYF. DNA for the CDR3: TGTGCCAGCAGTCCTACTCCGGGACAGATGAGGTACGAGCAGTACTTC.

The sample holds a few counts of this clonotype. The rearrangement links TRBV18 to TRBJ2-5; the D is unclear. Germline CDR1 is KGHSH and CDR2 is LQKENI. V was trimmed by 1 base and J by 4 bases, leaving 10 bases between them. The CDR3 consists of 14 residues. In DNA form, the CDR3 reads TGTGCCAGCTCACCACGCTCGGTGGGAGAGACCCAGTACTTC. It translates to CASSPRSVGETQYF. Looking up the rest from reference TRBV18 and TRBJ2-5 gives the full variable domain: NAGVMQNPRHLVRRRGQEARLRCSPMKGHSHVYWYRQLPEEGLKFMVYLQKENIIDESGMPKERFSAEFPKEGPSILRIQQVVRGDSAAYFCASSPRSVGETQYFGPGTRLLVL.

There are many counts of this clonotype. The chain joins TRBV12-3 or TRBV12-4 to TRBJ2-1, with 9 bases lining up with TRBD2. V lost 7 bases, J lost 9 bases, and 13 bases stayed unmatched. The CDR3 length is 15 residues. CDR3 loop: CASTEAGGPSREQFF. The CDR3, as DNA: TGTGCCAGCACTGAAGCGGGGGGACCCTCTCGTGAGCAGTTCTTC.

This clonotype has more than one count but fewer than ten. This sequence joins TRBV12-5 and TRBJ2-3, with D perhaps matching TRBD1 or TRBD2 (5 bases each). Germline V lookup: CDR1 LGHNT, CDR2 FRNRAP. The CDR3 is 14 residues long. The ends were cut back, 4 bases at V and 2 bases at J, with 10 bases in the middle. The CDR3 here is CASGSEGPTDTQYF. The CDR3 bases are TGTGCTAGTGGTTCAGAGGGGCCCACAGATACGCAGTATTTT.

The chain combines TRBV12-3 or TRBV12-4 with TRBJ2-2; 7 positions agree with TRBD1. The J segment lost 7 bases and the V segment lost 2 bases, leaving 1 base of the junction unmatched. The CDR3 is 13 residues long. The CDR3 region has the DNA TGTGCCAGCAGTTTACAGGGGGACGGGGAGCTGTTTTTT. This translates into CASSLQGDGELFF.

Only a few counts were recorded for this clonotype. The V gene is TRBV7-6, the J gene TRBJ2-2; D gene ambiguous. V dropped 5 bases and J dropped 2 bases, with 15 bases sitting between them. This CDR3 comprises 16 residues. CDR1 and CDR2 from the germline V gene are SGHVS and FNYEAQ. CDR3 DNA: TGTGCCAGCAGCGGGCCAGGTTTCCCAAACACCGGGGAGCTGTTTTTT. It encodes CASSGPGFPNTGELFF.

The table lists this clonotype with a few counts. Here the CDR3 reads CASSVTEGETQYF. In DNA, the CDR3 is TGTGCCAGCAGCGTAACTGAAGGTGAGACCCAGTACTTC. This chain uses TRBV9 with TRBJ2-5, with no clear D. Germline values: CDR1 SGDLS, CDR2 YYNGEE. The V end lost 1 base, the J end lost 5 bases, and 9 bases lay between the germline ends. The CDR3 runs to 13 residues. The complete variable domain, with remaining parts taken from reference TRBV9 and TRBJ2-5, reads DSGVTQTPKHLITATGQRVTLRCSPRSGDLSVYWYQQSLDQGLQFLIQYYNGEERAKGNILERFSAQQFPDLHSELNLSSLELGDSALYFCASSVTEGETQYFGPGTRLLVL.

This clonotype occurred a few times. The chain is built from TRBV20-1 and TRBJ2-3, with 12 bases matching TRBD2. Germline V gene data show CDR1 as DFQATT and CDR2 as SNEGSKA (reference sequence). The V and J ends lost 3 bases and 6 bases, in that order; junction bases with no gene match: 10. The CDR3 is 16 residues long. CDR3: CSARYPSGRAGDTQYF. The CDR3 nucleotides read TGCAGTGCTAGGTACCCTAGCGGGAGGGCCGGCGATACGCAGTATTTT.

The chain uses TRBV28 and TRBJ2-3; D possibly corresponds to TRBD2 (6 bases). CDR3 length: 15 residues. The V and J ends lost 5 bases and 4 bases respectively, with 16 bases between them. Germline CDR1 and CDR2: MDHEN and SYDVKM. CDR3 DNA: TGTGCCAGCAGTCGACTGCGGGGAGGTGCAGATACGCAGTATTTT. As protein: CASSRLRGGADTQYF.

The chain has TRBV6-2 or TRBV6-3 and TRBJ2-1; 8 bases match TRBD2. The CDR3 length is 18 residues. In germline, CDR1 is MNHEY, CDR2 SVGEGT. Germline trimming cut 6 bases from V and 6 bases from J; bases unmatched to any gene: 19. The DNA for the CDR3 is TGTGCCAGCAGACCCCCGACGGCCCCGGGACTAGGAGGCAATGAGCAGTTCTTC. This gives the protein CASRPPTAPGLGGNEQFF.

With respect to this clonotype: A much larger clone differs from this one at a single base, so this may be a read error. The chain combines TRBV20-1 with TRBJ2-3; 13 bases agree with TRBD2. Germline V gene lookup returns CDR1 DFQATT and CDR2 SNEGSKA (reference sequence). The CDR3 covers 13 residues. CDR3 in DNA: TGCAGTGCTATTGGACTAGCGGGGGAAACGCACTATTTT. This translates into CSAIGLAGETHYF.

The genes are TRBV5-6 and TRBJ2-5; no firm D call. V lost 5 bases, J lost 5 bases, and 13 bases lay in between. CDR1 is SGHDT and CDR2 is YYEEEE in the germline V gene. The CDR3 covers 13 residues. CDR3 DNA: TGTGCCAGCAGTCAGCCTCGACGGGAGACCCAGTACTTC. It codes for CASSQPRRETQYF.

Comment on this clonotype: A clone one base away is much larger, so this may be a read error. The chain carries TRBV4-2 and TRBJ2-1, with 10 bases lining up with TRBD2. Germline CDR1 LGHNA, CDR2 YNFKEQ. The CDR3 is 16 residues long. J was trimmed by 5 bases and V by 4 bases; bases with no gene match: 8. The CDR3 bases are TGTGCCAGCAGCCGGGAGGGACTAGCGTTCCACAATGAGCAGTTCTTC. This codes for CASSREGLAFHNEQFF.

This clonotype was detected ten times or more. J is TRBJ2-7 and V is TRBV10-3, with 7 nucleotides matching TRBD1. The CDR3 spans 16 residues. Germline assignment: CDR1 ENHRY and CDR2 SYGVKD. Losses at the gene ends were 6 bases for V and 2 bases for J; bases not matched to a gene: 13. This chain's CDR3 is CAISLFPGQPPYEQYF. The CDR3 nucleotides are TGTGCCATCAGCCTATTCCCGGGACAGCCACCCTACGAGCAGTACTTC.

This clonotype has only a few counts. The CDR3 region is CASSEASGGLYQETQYF. Written as DNA, the CDR3 is TGTGCCAGCAGTGAGGCCAGCGGGGGGCTGTACCAAGAGACCCAGTACTTC. The V and J genes are TRBV6-1 and TRBJ2-5, with 9 bases that match TRBD2. Trimming took 3 bases from V and 0 from J; bases not matched to a gene: 8. Germline V lookup: CDR1 MNHNS, CDR2 SASEGT. The length of the CDR3 is 17 residues.

The chain has TRBV7-8 and TRBJ2-4; D gene uncertain. Trimming pared 0 bases from V and 4 bases from J, leaving 13 bases between. CDR1 SGHVS and CDR2 FQNEAQ come from the germline V gene. This CDR3 is 16 amino acids long. The CDR3 bases are TGTGCCAGCAGCTTAGCGTTGGGAACACGAAAAAACATTCAGTACTTC. It codes for CASSLALGTRKNIQYF.

This clonotype was detected a few times. In DNA, the CDR3 is TGTGCCAGCAGTTTAGATGAGGAGACCCAGTACTTC. Its translation is CASSLDEETQYF. The rearrangement uses TRBV12-3 or TRBV12-4 and TRBJ2-5; no firm D call. Trimming removed 1 base from V and 5 bases from J, with 5 bases in between. The CDR3 extends over 12 amino acids.

The chain combines TRBV5-5 with TRBJ2-2; 9 bases match TRBD1. Per germline, CDR1 SGHKS and CDR2 YYEKEE (reference sequence). V trimming: 2 bases; J trimming: 0 bases; junction bases outside the gene matches: 8. The CDR3 totals 18 residues. The CDR3 nucleotides read TGTGCCAGCAGCTTCCGACAGGGGGTCCCCGCGAACACCGGGGAGCTGTTTTTT. Protein sequence: CASSFRQGVPANTGELFF.